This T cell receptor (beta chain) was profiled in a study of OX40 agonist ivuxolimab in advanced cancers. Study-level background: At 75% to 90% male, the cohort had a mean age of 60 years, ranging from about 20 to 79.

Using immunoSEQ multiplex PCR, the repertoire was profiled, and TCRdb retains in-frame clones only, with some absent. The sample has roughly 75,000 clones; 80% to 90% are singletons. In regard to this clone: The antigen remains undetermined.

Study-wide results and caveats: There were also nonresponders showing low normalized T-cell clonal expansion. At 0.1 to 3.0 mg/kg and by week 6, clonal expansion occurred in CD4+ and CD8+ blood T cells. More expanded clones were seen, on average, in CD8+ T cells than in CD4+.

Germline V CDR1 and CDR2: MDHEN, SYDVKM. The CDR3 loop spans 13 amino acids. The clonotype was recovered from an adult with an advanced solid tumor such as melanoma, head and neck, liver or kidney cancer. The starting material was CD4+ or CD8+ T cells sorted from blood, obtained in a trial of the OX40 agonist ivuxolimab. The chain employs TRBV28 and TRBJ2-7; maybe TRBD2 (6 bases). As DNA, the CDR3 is TGTGCTTCGGGACTGGAGAGCTCCTACGAGCAGTACTTC. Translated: CASGLESSYEQYF.